This entry describes one T cell receptor (beta chain). Germline CDR1 is SGDLS and CDR2 is YYNGEE. With V trimmed by 2 bases and J by 4 bases, 3 bases remained unmatched. CDR3 length equals 14 residues. This entry belongs to a study of blood T cell repertoires in COVID-19. The wider study: Whether acute or convalescent, the COVID-19 samples came from the United States, Italy and Spain. Nucleic acid was either cDNA or gDNA, and it came from T cells, B-cell-depleted T cells, or PBMCs.

Authors' methods: Reference gene primer amplification gave nucleated cell count estimates. This table comes from immunoSEQ multiplex PCR, and its TCRdb copy is limited to in-frame clones, with some not included. V and J calls and clone size are copied from that table; D and trimming were computed from the DNA. The repertoire holds about 250,000 clones, with roughly 86% as singletons. The genes are TRBV9 and TRBJ2-5; 9 positions match TRBD2. Sequencing input: peripheral blood. This receptor was taken from a woman aged 55 to 70 who had recovered from COVID-19. The CDR3, as DNA: TGTGCCAGCAGCGTTAGCGGGGGAGGAGAGACCCAGTACTTC. Translated, it gives CASSVSGGGETQYF.